These T cell receptor beta chains were read from a single sample in a study of T cells in Graves' hyperthyroidism and ophthalmopathy. Each CDR3 protein gets one entry after TCRdb re-called the multiplex PCR reads with MiXCR. In the table there are approximately 360,000 distinct CDR3 sequences, about 15% of which are singletons. The material sequenced was blood. The receptors shown here come from a young woman with Graves' hyperthyroidism that later progressed to Graves' ophthalmopathy. CDR3s include the opening cysteine and the closing phenylalanine or tryptophan. A D gene is named only where the DNA matches it firmly. Part of the rows lack a size; the others show once, few, many or a class for expanded clones.

clone size: -
V gene: TRBV18
J gene: TRBJ1-1
CDR3 length: 13
D gene: -
CDR3 protein: CASSMTVNTEAFF
CDR3 DNA: TGTGCCAGCTCAATGACGGTGAACACTGAAGCTTTCTTT

clone size: many
V gene: TRBV6-1
J gene: TRBJ2-4
CDR3 length: 15
D gene: TRBD2
CDR3 protein: CASSRLAGDGNIQYF
CDR3 DNA: TGTGCCAGCAGTAGACTAGCGGGAGATGGGAACATTCAGTACTTC

clone size: many
V gene: TRBV3-1
J gene: TRBJ2-1
CDR3 length: 16
D gene: TRBD2
CDR3 protein: CASGRAGGESYNEQFF
CDR3 DNA: TGTGCCAGTGGGAGAGCGGGAGGTGAGTCCTACAATGAGCAGTTCTTC

clone size: few
V gene: TRBV15
J gene: TRBJ2-1
CDR3 length: 19
D gene: TRBD2
CDR3 protein: CATSGAGTSGFGARNEQFF
CDR3 DNA: TGTGCCACCAGCGGCGCCGGGACTAGCGGTTTTGGAGCTCGCAATGAGCAGTTCTTC

clone size: -
V gene: TRBV20-1
J gene: TRBJ2-7
CDR3 length: 14
D gene: -
CDR3 protein: CSALELGPDWEQYF
CDR3 DNA: TGCAGTGCCCTGGAATTGGGGCCAGACTGGGAGCAGTACTTC

clone size: few
V gene: TRBV6-4
J gene: TRBJ2-1
CDR3 length: 17
D gene: TRBD2
CDR3 protein: CASRGLAGDSSYNEQFF
CDR3 DNA: TGTGCCAGCAGAGGACTAGCGGGGGATAGCTCCTACAATGAGCAGTTCTTC

clone size: -
V gene: TRBV20-1
J gene: TRBJ2-5
CDR3 length: 14
D gene: TRBD2
CDR3 protein: CSAATSGRRETQYF
CDR3 DNA: TGCAGTGCCGCGACTAGCGGGAGGAGAGAGACCCAGTACTTC

clone size: many
V gene: TRBV28
J gene: TRBJ1-1
CDR3 length: 15
D gene: -
CDR3 protein: CASSLVSRAHTEAFF
CDR3 DNA: TGTGCCAGCAGTTTAGTGTCGCGGGCTCACACTGAAGCTTTCTTT

clone size: few
V gene: TRBV4-3
J gene: TRBJ2-2
CDR3 length: 16
D gene: TRBD1
CDR3 protein: CASSQETGVNTGELFF
CDR3 DNA: TGCGCCAGCAGCCAAGAGACAGGGGTTAACACCGGGGAGCTGTTTTTT

clone size: few
V gene: TRBV5-1
J gene: TRBJ2-4
CDR3 length: 13
D gene: -
CDR3 protein: CASSLGGEDIQYF
CDR3 DNA: TGCGCCAGCAGCTTGGGAGGCGAGGACATTCAGTACTTC

clone size: -
V gene: TRBV7-9
J gene: TRBJ1-2
CDR3 length: 13
D gene: TRBD1
CDR3 protein: CASSAGTGGGYTF
CDR3 DNA: TGTGCCAGCAGCGCCGGGACAGGCGGAGGCTACACCTTC

clone size: -
V gene: TRBV6-1
J gene: TRBJ2-3
CDR3 length: 14
D gene: -
CDR3 protein: CASSFRTGTDTQYF
CDR3 DNA: TGTGCCAGCAGTTTCAGGACTGGCACAGATACGCAGTATTTT

clone size: many
V gene: TRBV6-2/TRBV6-3
J gene: TRBJ2-7
CDR3 length: 13
D gene: -
CDR3 protein: CASGRSRSYEQYF
CDR3 DNA: TGTGCCAGCGGTAGGAGTCGCTCCTACGAGCAGTACTTC

clone size: many
V gene: TRBV13
J gene: TRBJ2-5
CDR3 length: 14
D gene: -
CDR3 protein: CASSPHLIWETQYF
CDR3 DNA: TGTGCCAGCAGCCCCCACCTGATCTGGGAGACCCAGTACTTC

clone size: -
V gene: TRBV24-1
J gene: TRBJ2-5
CDR3 length: 14
D gene: -
CDR3 protein: CATSDSGTLETQYF
CDR3 DNA: TGTGCCACCAGTGATTCAGGGACACTAGAGACCCAGTACTTC

clone size: many
V gene: TRBV6-1
J gene: TRBJ2-4
CDR3 length: 16
D gene: TRBD2
CDR3 protein: CASSESSGSGKNIQYF
CDR3 DNA: TGTGCCAGCAGTGAATCTAGCGGGAGTGGGAAAAACATTCAGTACTTC

clone size: few
V gene: TRBV4-2
J gene: TRBJ1-2
CDR3 length: 14
D gene: -
CDR3 protein: CASSQRHSTYGYTF
CDR3 DNA: TGTGCCAGCAGCCAAAGACATTCGACCTATGGCTACACCTTC

clone size: many
V gene: TRBV20-1
J gene: TRBJ2-1
CDR3 length: 14
D gene: -
CDR3 protein: CSAPDGSSYNEQFF
CDR3 DNA: TGCAGTGCCCCAGACGGGAGCTCCTACAATGAGCAGTTCTTC

clone size: -
V gene: TRBV25-1
J gene: TRBJ2-1
CDR3 length: 14
D gene: TRBD2
CDR3 protein: CASSEAGGGDEQFF
CDR3 DNA: TGTGCCAGCAGTGAAGCGGGAGGAGGCGATGAGCAGTTCTTC

clone size: few
V gene: TRBV6-1
J gene: TRBJ2-7
CDR3 length: 12
D gene: -
CDR3 protein: CASSDPSYEQYF
CDR3 DNA: TGTGCCAGCAGTGACCCCTCCTACGAGCAGTACTTC

clone size: -
V gene: TRBV5-5
J gene: TRBJ1-2
CDR3 length: 18
D gene: -
CDR3 protein: CASSLTAYGTKLNYGYTF
CDR3 DNA: TGTGCCAGCAGCTTGACCGCTTACGGGACCAAACTAAACTATGGCTACACCTTC

clone size: many
V gene: TRBV7-9
J gene: TRBJ2-1
CDR3 length: 15
D gene: -
CDR3 protein: CASSPPGDVYNEQFF
CDR3 DNA: TGTGCCAGCAGCCCGCCGGGGGACGTTTACAATGAGCAGTTCTTC

clone size: few
V gene: TRBV5-1
J gene: TRBJ2-7
CDR3 length: 14
D gene: -
CDR3 protein: CASSRGTPPYEQYF
CDR3 DNA: TGCGCCAGCAGCAGGGGGACACCGCCCTACGAGCAGTACTTC

clone size: many
V gene: TRBV18
J gene: TRBJ1-5
CDR3 length: 16
D gene: TRBD1
CDR3 protein: CASSPGTGILGQPQHF
CDR3 DNA: TGTGCCAGCTCACCAGGGACAGGGATATTGGGTCAGCCCCAGCATTTT

clone size: few
V gene: TRBV20-1
J gene: TRBJ2-5
CDR3 length: 17
D gene: TRBD2
CDR3 protein: CSATGTSGGLYQETQYF
CDR3 DNA: TGCAGTGCTACCGGGACTAGCGGGGGGCTGTACCAAGAGACCCAGTACTTC

clone size: -
V gene: TRBV30
J gene: TRBJ1-2
CDR3 length: 17
D gene: TRBD1
CDR3 protein: CAWSGLPGQAPLGGYTF
CDR3 DNA: TGTGCCTGGAGTGGGTTACCGGGACAGGCCCCCCTCGGGGGCTACACCTTC

clone size: many
V gene: TRBV6-6
J gene: TRBJ1-2
CDR3 length: 16
D gene: -
CDR3 protein: CASSYSTQGGGYGYTF
CDR3 DNA: TGTGCCAGCAGTTACTCGACGCAGGGAGGTGGCTATGGCTACACCTTC

clone size: -
V gene: TRBV6-5
J gene: TRBJ2-1
CDR3 length: 16
D gene: -
CDR3 protein: CASSYSSGSSYNEQFF
CDR3 DNA: TGTGCCAGCAGTTACTCGTCGGGAAGCTCCTACAATGAGCAGTTCTTC